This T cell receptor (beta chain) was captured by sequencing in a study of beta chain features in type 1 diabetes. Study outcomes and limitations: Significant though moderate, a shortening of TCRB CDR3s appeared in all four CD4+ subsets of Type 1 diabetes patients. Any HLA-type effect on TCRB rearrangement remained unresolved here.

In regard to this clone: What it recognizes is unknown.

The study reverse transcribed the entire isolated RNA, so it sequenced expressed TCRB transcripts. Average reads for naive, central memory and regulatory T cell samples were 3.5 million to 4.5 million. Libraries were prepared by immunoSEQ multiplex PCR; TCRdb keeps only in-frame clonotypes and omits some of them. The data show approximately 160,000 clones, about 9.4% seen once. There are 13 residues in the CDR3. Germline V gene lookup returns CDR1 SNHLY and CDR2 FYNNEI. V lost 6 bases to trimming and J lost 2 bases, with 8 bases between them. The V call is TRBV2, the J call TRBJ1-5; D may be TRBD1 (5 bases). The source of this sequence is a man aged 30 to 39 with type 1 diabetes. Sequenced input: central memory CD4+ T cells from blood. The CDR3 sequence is CASSREGNQPQHF. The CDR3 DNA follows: TGTGCCAGCAGCAGGGAGGGCAATCAGCCCCAGCATTTT.